Following are 2 T cell receptor beta chains from one sample sequenced in a study of T cell repertoires in cytomegalovirus infection. TCRdb independently ran MiXCR on the reads; one entry per CDR3 protein. The sample shows around 450,000 distinct CDR3 sequences, about a third of them seen only once. The sample consisted of PBMCs. The receptors shown here come from a human donor in good health (CMV status not recorded). Some clones in this sample may be carry-over from other donors' samples.

This clonotype was counted only a few times. V usage is TRBV28 and J usage is TRBJ1-2, with a weak D call TRBD1 (6 bases). The germline V gene encodes CDR1 MDHEN and CDR2 SYDVKM. The CDR3 has 15 amino acids. Trimming took 7 bases from V and 6 from J, leaving 21 bases between them. DNA of the CDR3: TGTGCCAGCATAGAAGGACCGGGTCGGACAGATGGCTACACCTTC. The encoded protein is CASIEGPGRTDGYTF.

This clonotype was seen repeatedly, ten times or more. The chain recombines TRBV24-1 with TRBJ2-3, with TRBD1 matching 8 bases. The CDR3 totals 16 residues. Germline V gives CDR1 KGHDR, CDR2 SFDVKD. The trim removed 3 bases at V and 0 bases at J, leaving 4 bases unmatched. The CDR3 DNA sequence: TGTGCCACCAGTGATGCGACAGGGGTCAGCACAGATACGCAGTATTTT. Translated, it gives CATSDATGVSTDTQYF.